Below, 5 T cell receptor beta chains from the same sample are listed, as sequenced in a study of T cell responses to AZD1222 COVID-19 vaccine. Sequencing was performed with immunoSEQ multiplex PCR; in TCRdb, only in-frame clones are kept and a portion is missing. The repertoire holds 80,000 or so clones, with about three quarters as singletons. The material sequenced was peripheral blood, taken 28 days after the second dose of the MenACWY control vaccine. Receptor source: an adult who received the MenACWY meningococcal vaccine as a control.

This clone has a handful of counts. This chain connects TRBV11-2 to TRBJ2-2; D is unclear. Trimming cost V 4 bases and J 3 bases, with 15 bases left between them. The CDR3 has 16 amino acids. Germline loops: CDR1 SGHAT, CDR2 FQNNGV. The CDR3: CASSSYRPRDTGELFF. As DNA, the CDR3 is TGTGCCAGCAGCTCTTACCGTCCCCGAGACACCGGGGAGCTGTTTTTT.

The CDR3 is CASSGDSDTEAFF. In DNA, the CDR3 is TGTGCCAGCAGTGGGGACAGCGACACTGAAGCTTTCTTT. The gene calls are TRBV12-3 or TRBV12-4 and TRBJ1-1, with 7 bases aligning to TRBD1. The V and J ends lost 5 bases and 3 bases, in that order; junction bases with no gene match: 3. This CDR3 contains 13 residues.

This chain connects TRBV27 to TRBJ1-1, with D possibly TRBD1 on 5 matching bases. The V gene's germline CDR1 is MNHEY and CDR2 SMNVEV (reference sequence). The length of the CDR3 is 12 residues. V lost 9 bases, J lost 4 bases, and 12 bases lay in between. The CDR3 region is CASRTGGTEAFF. CDR3 sequence (DNA): TGTGCCAGTCGAACTGGGGGCACTGAAGCTTTCTTT.

This chain connects TRBV6-1 to TRBJ1-4; D is undetermined. The CDR3 covers 14 residues. Trimming pared 2 bases from V and 6 bases from J, leaving 10 bases between. Per germline, CDR1 MNHNS and CDR2 SASEGT. This CDR3 reads CASSETGRHEKLFF. Written as DNA, the CDR3 is TGTGCCAGCAGTGAAACTGGGAGGCATGAAAAACTGTTTTTT.

The chain links TRBV6-5 to TRBJ1-5; TRBD1 aligns across 7 bases. CDR3 length equals 13 residues. The ends lost 7 bases at V and 5 bases at J; junction bases unmatched: 5. The germline gives CDR1 MNHEY, CDR2 SVGAGI. The CDR3 spells CASNPDRDQPQHF. The CDR3 DNA reads TGTGCCAGCAACCCCGACAGGGATCAGCCCCAGCATTTT.